This T cell receptor beta chain was sequenced for a study of T cell changes during pregnancy in multiple sclerosis. Sequencing was performed with immunoSEQ multiplex PCR; in TCRdb, only in-frame clones are kept and a portion is missing. The data show some 54,000 clones, around 93% seen once. CDR1 and CDR2 from the germline V gene are MNHEY and SVGAGI. The germline V and J ends were trimmed by 3 bases and 4 bases, with 15 bases remaining between them. This CDR3 region has 16 residues. The sequence was obtained from a female donor with multiple sclerosis, enrolled in a pregnancy study. Material: peripheral blood, obtained after pregnancy. The chain uses TRBV6-5 and TRBJ2-2; possibly TRBD2 for D (6 bases). CDR3 loop: CASSYWTNKITGELFF. CDR3 DNA: TGTGCCAGCAGTTATTGGACTAACAAGATCACCGGGGAGCTGTTTTTT.